This T cell receptor (beta chain) was identified during a study of cytomegalovirus exposure and HLA in healthy donors. CDR3 length: 17 residues. After removal of 2 bases from V and 7 bases from J, the junction contained 4 bases not matched to a gene. Germline V CDR1 and CDR2: MNHNS, SASEGT. Study-level results: Accurate HLA-A and HLA-B prediction from TCR beta sequences was reported for most subjects.

This clone was observed a handful of times. Its specificity is unknown. The study ran its PCR with 60 Vbeta and 13 Jbeta primers. Using immunoSEQ multiplex PCR, the repertoire was profiled, and TCRdb retains in-frame clones only, with some absent. The sample carries roughly 130,000 clones, roughly 72% recorded once. This TCR was sampled from a middle-aged man in good health and CMV-seronegative. The gene calls are TRBV6-1 and TRBJ2-2, with 16 bases fitting TRBD2. What was sequenced was PBMCs. The CDR3 sequence: CASSELGLAGGGGELFF. The CDR3 bases are TGTGCCAGCAGTGAACTGGGACTAGCGGGAGGGGGCGGGGAGCTGTTTTTT.